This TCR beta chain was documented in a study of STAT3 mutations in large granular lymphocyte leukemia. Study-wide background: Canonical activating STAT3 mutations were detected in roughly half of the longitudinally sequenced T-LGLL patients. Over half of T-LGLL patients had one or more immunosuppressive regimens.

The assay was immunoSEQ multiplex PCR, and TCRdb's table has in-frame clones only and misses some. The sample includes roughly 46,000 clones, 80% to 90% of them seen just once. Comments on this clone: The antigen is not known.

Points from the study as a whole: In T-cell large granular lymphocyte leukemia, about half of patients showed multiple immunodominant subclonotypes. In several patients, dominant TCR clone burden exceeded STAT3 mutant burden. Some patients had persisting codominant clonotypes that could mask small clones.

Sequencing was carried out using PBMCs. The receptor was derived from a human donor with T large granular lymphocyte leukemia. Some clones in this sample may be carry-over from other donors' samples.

CDR3 region: CASSQPFPGQETQYF. In nucleotides, the CDR3 is TGCGCCAGCAGCCAACCCTTTCCGGGACAAGAGACCCAGTACTTC. The gene calls are TRBV4-1 and TRBJ2-5; a possible D gene is TRBD2 (5 bases). Looked up from germline, CDR1 is MGHRA and CDR2 is YSYEKL. The CDR3 runs 15 residues. The V and J ends lost 2 bases and 2 bases respectively, with 12 bases between them.